What follows are 17 T cell receptor beta chains derived from one specimen sequenced in a study of shared clonotypes between healthy human individuals. Sequenced by immunoSEQ multiplex PCR; TCRdb stores in-frame clones only, minus some. Seen here are 2 million to 3 million clones, over 85% observed once, and the top ten hold more than 0.35%. Sequenced input: naive CD4+ T cells from PBMCs. Subset here: CD45RA+ positively selected. The source of these receptors is a man aged 18 to 30 in good health. Some clones in this sample may be carry-over from other donors' samples.

The V call is TRBV5-1, the J call TRBJ2-2; perhaps TRBD2 as D (5 bases). The germline V gene encodes CDR1 SGHRS and CDR2 YFSETQ. Trimming left V 0 bases short and J 0 bases short, with 9 bases between. The CDR3 contains 16 residues. The CDR3 loop reads CASSLVAGTNTGELFF. CDR3 DNA: TGCGCCAGCAGCTTGGTGGCCGGGACGAACACCGGGGAGCTGTTTTTT.

The chain combines TRBV6-6 with TRBJ2-2; possibly TRBD1 for D (6 bases). The CDR3 contains 13 residues. V was cut by 7 bases and J by 10 bases, with 16 bases left in between. CDR1 MNHNY and CDR2 SVGAGI come from the germline V gene (reference sequence). The CDR3, as DNA: TGTGCCAGCAACACAGGGCCGAGGGTGGAGCTGTTTTTT. Protein sequence: CASNTGPRVELFF.

This rearrangement joins TRBV6-1 to TRBJ1-1, with a possible D match to TRBD1 (6 bases). The CDR3 consists of 14 residues. Trimming shortened V by 7 bases and J by 5 bases, and 17 bases separated the two germline ends. Germline CDR1 and CDR2: MNHNS and SASEGT. The chain's CDR3 is CASTFLGGPTEAFF. The CDR3 DNA sequence: TGTGCCAGCACTTTCTTGGGGGGCCCAACTGAAGCTTTCTTT.

The chain uses TRBV28 and TRBJ2-3, with 9 nucleotides matching TRBD2. The CDR3 consists of 14 residues. Germline V gene lookup returns CDR1 MDHEN and CDR2 SYDVKM. The ends lost 5 bases at V and 2 bases at J; junction bases unmatched: 2. The CDR3 sequence is CASSPSGVTDTQYF. The CDR3 DNA sequence: TGTGCCAGCAGTCCTAGCGGGGTCACAGATACGCAGTATTTT.

This clone was seen a single time. The sample has other DNA sequences that encode this CDR3 too. The gene calls are TRBV18 and TRBJ1-3; possibly TRBD1 for D (6 bases). The CDR3 has 16 residues. Germline values: CDR1 KGHSH, CDR2 LQKENI. The germline V and J ends were trimmed by 0 bases and 0 bases, with 9 bases remaining between them. The CDR3 DNA reads as TGTGCCAGCTCACCACCCGGCAGGGGCTCTGGAAACACCATATATTTT. Its translation is CASSPPGRGSGNTIYF.

The V gene is TRBV18, the J gene TRBJ2-1; the match to TRBD2 covers 7 bases. CDR1 is KGHSH, CDR2 LQKENI, per germline. The CDR3 covers 15 residues. The V segment lost 3 bases and the J segment 6 bases; nucleotides outside the gene matches: 8. The CDR3 loop reads CASSPGLERSNEQFF. CDR3 DNA: TGTGCCAGCTCACCCGGACTAGAAAGGAGCAATGAGCAGTTCTTC.

The CDR3 DNA reads TGTGCCAGCAGCGCCCGTCCTACAGATACGCAGTATTTT. This translates into CASSARPTDTQYF. The chain couples TRBV7-9 to TRBJ2-3; D gene uncertain. The CDR3 is 13 amino acids. Germline V CDR1 and CDR2: SEHNR, FQNEAQ (reference sequence). Between the trimmed V and J ends, which lost 5 bases and 3 bases, there was a span of 9 bases. Filled out from reference TRBV7-9 and TRBJ2-3, the complete variable domain reads DTGVSQNPRHKITKRGQNVTFRCDPISEHNRLYWYRQTLGQGPEFLTYFQNEAQLEKSRLLSDRFSAERPKGSFSTLEIQRTEQGDSAMYLCASSARPTDTQYFGPGTRLTVL.

The chain employs TRBV7-2 and TRBJ2-3, with D possibly being TRBD2 (6 bases). Germline assignment: CDR1 SGHTA and CDR2 FQGNSA. This CDR3 spans 16 amino acids. The germline V and J ends were trimmed by 2 bases and 4 bases, with 16 bases remaining between them. The CDR3 loop is CASSLFGGGLSDTQYF. In DNA form, the CDR3 reads TGTGCCAGCAGCTTATTCGGGGGAGGTTTATCAGATACGCAGTATTTT.

The CDR3 reads CASSKQGGNTIYF. The CDR3 DNA sequence: TGTGCCAGTAGTAAGCAGGGTGGAAACACCATATATTTT. The chain joins TRBV19 to TRBJ1-3; TRBD1 is a possible D gene (5 bases). The germline V and J ends were trimmed by 4 bases and 3 bases, with 7 bases remaining between them. CDR1 and CDR2 (germline): LNHDA, SQIVND (reference sequence). The CDR3 has 13 residues.

V and J are TRBV5-1 and TRBJ2-3, with D possibly matching TRBD2 (6 bases). Germline V lookup: CDR1 SGHRS, CDR2 YFSETQ. The germline V and J ends were trimmed by 0 bases and 3 bases, with 14 bases remaining between them. The CDR3 contains 16 residues. For the CDR3, the DNA is TGCGCCAGCAGCTTGGCCGGGGCAGGGAGGACAGATACGCAGTATTTT. Its protein is CASSLAGAGRTDTQYF.

The chain has TRBV19 and TRBJ1-2; a weak D match, TRBD1 (5 bases). Germline CDR1 reads LNHDA; CDR2 reads SQIVND (reference sequence). Trimming cost V 2 bases and J 7 bases, with 20 bases left between them. CDR3 length equals 16 residues. CDR3 protein: CASSISDSTSLAGYTF. CDR3 nucleotides: TGTGCCAGTAGTATAAGTGACAGTACCTCCCTGGCTGGCTACACCTTC.

The V and J genes are TRBV4-1 and TRBJ2-3, with D possibly TRBD1 on 5 matching bases. The CDR3 consists of 15 residues. Germline assignment: CDR1 MGHRA and CDR2 YSYEKL. Trimming pared 3 bases from V and 2 bases from J, leaving 12 bases between. CDR3 nucleotides: TGCGCCAGCAGCCAGGGGCATGCTTTCACAGATACGCAGTATTTT. Protein sequence: CASSQGHAFTDTQYF.

This chain connects TRBV15 to TRBJ1-5; tentatively, D is TRBD1 (6 bases). This CDR3 contains 13 residues. V was trimmed by 5 bases and J by 9 bases, leaving 14 bases between them. Germline CDR1 LNHNV, CDR2 YYDKDF (reference sequence). This CDR3 reads CATSGQSPAPQHF. DNA of the CDR3: TGTGCCACCAGCGGACAGTCCCCGGCGCCCCAGCATTTT. The whole variable domain, remainder taken from reference TRBV15 and TRBJ1-5, is DAMVIQNPRYQVTQFGKPVTLSCSQTLNHNVMYWYQQKSSQAPKLLFHYYDKDFNNEADTPDNFQSRRPNTSFCFLDIRSPGLGDTAMYLCATSGQSPAPQHFGDGTRLSIL.

The chain joins TRBV4-1 to TRBJ2-4; TRBD2 matches 12 bases. Germline V gene lookup returns CDR1 MGHRA and CDR2 YSYEKL. V lost 4 bases and J lost 6; bases outside the gene matches: 1. The CDR3 is made up of 14 amino acids. The CDR3 bases are TGCGCCAGCAGCCCGGGACTAGCGGGAAACATTCAGTACTTC. Residues: CASSPGLAGNIQYF.

The chain is built from TRBV27 and TRBJ2-3, with TRBD2 identical over 7 bases. Germline V gene lookup returns CDR1 MNHEY and CDR2 SMNVEV (reference sequence). V was pared by 0 bases and J by 6 bases, with 12 bases of the junction left unmatched. The CDR3 has 17 residues. In DNA, the CDR3 is TGTGCCAGCAGTTTATCCCCATCCCGGGGGGTGCATGATACGCAGTATTTT. This gives the protein CASSLSPSRGVHDTQYF.

The V gene is TRBV18, the J gene TRBJ1-3, with a tentative D call TRBD1 (6 bases). CDR3 length equals 16 residues. V was clipped by 3 bases and J by 3 bases, with 15 bases between them. Germline assignment: CDR1 KGHSH and CDR2 LQKENI. CDR3 region: CASSPLRGSRGNTIYF. The CDR3 DNA reads TGTGCCAGCTCACCGCTCAGGGGATCGCGTGGAAACACCATATATTTT.

Notes on this clone: The junction and the germline gene differ at one end; a read error may be behind it. The rearrangement uses TRBV4-1 and TRBJ2-5; 11 bases are shared with TRBD2. This CDR3 contains 14 residues. Germline V lookup: CDR1 MGHRA, CDR2 YSYEKL. The CDR3 is CASSQTGTSGPPNF. The DNA of the CDR3 is TGCGCCAGCAGCCAGACCGGGACTAGCGGTCCCCCGAACTTC.